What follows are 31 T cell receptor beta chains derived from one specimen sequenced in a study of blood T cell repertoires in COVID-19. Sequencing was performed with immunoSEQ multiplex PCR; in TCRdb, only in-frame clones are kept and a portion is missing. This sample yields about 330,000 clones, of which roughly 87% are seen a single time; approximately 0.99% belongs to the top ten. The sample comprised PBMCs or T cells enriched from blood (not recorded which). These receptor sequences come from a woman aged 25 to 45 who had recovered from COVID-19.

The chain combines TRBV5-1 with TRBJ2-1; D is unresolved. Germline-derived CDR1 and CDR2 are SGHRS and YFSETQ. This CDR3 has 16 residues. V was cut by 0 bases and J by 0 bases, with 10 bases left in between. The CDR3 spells CASSLVASLSYNEQFF. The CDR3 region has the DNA TGCGCCAGCAGCTTGGTAGCCAGTCTCTCCTACAATGAGCAGTTCTTC. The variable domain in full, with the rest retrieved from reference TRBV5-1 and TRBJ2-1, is KAGVTQTPRYLIKTRGQQVTLSCSPISGHRSVSWYQQTPGQGLQFLFEYFSETQRNKGNFPGRFSGRQFSNSRSEMNVSTLELGDSALYLCASSLVASLSYNEQFFGPGTRLTVL.

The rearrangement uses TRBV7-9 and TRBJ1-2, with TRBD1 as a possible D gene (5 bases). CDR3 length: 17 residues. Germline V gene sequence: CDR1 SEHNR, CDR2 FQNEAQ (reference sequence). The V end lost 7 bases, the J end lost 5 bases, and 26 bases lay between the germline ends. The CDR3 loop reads CASIPAGQGAIGYGYTF. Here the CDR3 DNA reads TGTGCCAGCATCCCCGCAGGACAAGGGGCGATAGGGTATGGCTACACCTTC.

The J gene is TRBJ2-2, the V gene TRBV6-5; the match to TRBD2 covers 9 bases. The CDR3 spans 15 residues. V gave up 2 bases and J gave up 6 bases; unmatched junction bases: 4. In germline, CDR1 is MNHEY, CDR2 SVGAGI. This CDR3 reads CASSYTGLAPGELFF. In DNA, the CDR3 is TGTGCCAGCAGTTACACGGGACTAGCCCCCGGGGAGCTGTTTTTT.

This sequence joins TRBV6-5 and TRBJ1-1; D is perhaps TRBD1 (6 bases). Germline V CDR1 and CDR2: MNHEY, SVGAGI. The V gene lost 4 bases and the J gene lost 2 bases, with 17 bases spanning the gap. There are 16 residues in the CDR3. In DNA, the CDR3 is TGTGCCAGCAGTTCCCCACTGGACAGACTTAACACTGAAGCTTTCTTT. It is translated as CASSSPLDRLNTEAFF.

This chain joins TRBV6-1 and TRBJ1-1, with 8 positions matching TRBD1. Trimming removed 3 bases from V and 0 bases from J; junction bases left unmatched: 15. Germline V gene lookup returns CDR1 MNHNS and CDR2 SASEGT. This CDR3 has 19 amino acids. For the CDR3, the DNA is TGTGCCAGCAGTGATTTTATCTCCGGACAGGGATTACTGAACACTGAAGCTTTCTTT. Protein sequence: CASSDFISGQGLLNTEAFF.

CDR3 loop: CASNSDRGGGYTF. The CDR3 region has the DNA TGCGCCAGCAACTCGGACAGGGGTGGTGGCTACACCTTC. The chain links TRBV5-1 to TRBJ1-2; 9 bases fit TRBD1. The CDR3 runs 13 residues. After removal of 6 bases from V and 7 bases from J, the junction contained 7 bases not matched to a gene. Germline V gives CDR1 SGHRS, CDR2 YFSETQ.

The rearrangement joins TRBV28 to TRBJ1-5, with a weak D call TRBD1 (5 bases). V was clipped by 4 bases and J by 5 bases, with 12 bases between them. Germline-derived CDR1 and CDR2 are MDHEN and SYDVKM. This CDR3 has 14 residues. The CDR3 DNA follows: TGTGCCAGCAGTTCACAGGTCAGGGATCAGCCCCAGCATTTT. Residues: CASSSQVRDQPQHF.

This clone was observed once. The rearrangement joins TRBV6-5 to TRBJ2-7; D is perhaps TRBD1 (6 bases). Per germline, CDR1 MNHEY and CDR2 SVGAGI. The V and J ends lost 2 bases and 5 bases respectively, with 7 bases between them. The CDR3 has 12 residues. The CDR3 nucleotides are TGTGCCAGCAGTTACAAGGGGGACGAGCAGTACTTC. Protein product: CASSYKGDEQYF.

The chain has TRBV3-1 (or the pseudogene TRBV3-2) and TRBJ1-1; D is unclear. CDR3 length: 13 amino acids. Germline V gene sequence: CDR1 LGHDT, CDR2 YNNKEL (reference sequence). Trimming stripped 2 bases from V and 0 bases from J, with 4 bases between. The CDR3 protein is CASSQSLNTEAFF. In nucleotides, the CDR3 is TGTGCCAGCAGCCAAAGCCTGAACACTGAAGCTTTCTTT.

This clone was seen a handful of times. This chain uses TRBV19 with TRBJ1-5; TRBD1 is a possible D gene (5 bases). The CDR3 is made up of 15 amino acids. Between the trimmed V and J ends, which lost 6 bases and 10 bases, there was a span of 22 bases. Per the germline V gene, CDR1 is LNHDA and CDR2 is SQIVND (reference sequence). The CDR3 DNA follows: TGTGCCAGTAGCAATTACACCCGACAGTTAATACCCCAGCATTTT. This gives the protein CASSNYTRQLIPQHF.

CDR3 coding DNA: TGTGCCACCAGTGCCCGGGACAGGGGAGGCTACACCTTC. Protein product: CATSARDRGGYTF. The V and J genes are TRBV24-1 and TRBJ1-2, with 10 bases identical to TRBD1. V dropped 5 bases and J dropped 8; count of bases not matched to a gene: 4. The CDR3 is 13 amino acids. Germline CDR1 and CDR2: KGHDR and SFDVKD.

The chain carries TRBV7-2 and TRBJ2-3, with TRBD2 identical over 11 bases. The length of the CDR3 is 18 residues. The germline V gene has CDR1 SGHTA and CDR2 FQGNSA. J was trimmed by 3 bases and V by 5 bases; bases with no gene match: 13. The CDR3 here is CASSRRRRGTSGTDTQYF. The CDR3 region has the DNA TGTGCCAGCAGCCGTCGGCGAAGGGGGACTAGCGGAACAGATACGCAGTATTTT.

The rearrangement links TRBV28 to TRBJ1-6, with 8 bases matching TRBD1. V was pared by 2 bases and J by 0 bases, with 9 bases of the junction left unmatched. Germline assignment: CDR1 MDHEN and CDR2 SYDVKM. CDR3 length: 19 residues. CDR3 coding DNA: TGTGCCAGCAGTTTACTCCGGACAGGGTCGAGCTCCTATAATTCACCCCTCCACTTT. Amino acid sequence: CASSLLRTGSSSYNSPLHF.

For the CDR3, the DNA is TGTGCCAGCAGTTTGGGACTAGCGGTGAACACCGGGGAGCTGTTTTTT. This encodes CASSLGLAVNTGELFF. The chain recombines TRBV6-5 with TRBJ2-2; 11 nucleotides match TRBD2. The CDR3 runs to 16 residues. Germline assignment: CDR1 MNHEY and CDR2 SVGAGI. Trimming took 4 bases from V and 1 from J; bases not matched to a gene: 2.

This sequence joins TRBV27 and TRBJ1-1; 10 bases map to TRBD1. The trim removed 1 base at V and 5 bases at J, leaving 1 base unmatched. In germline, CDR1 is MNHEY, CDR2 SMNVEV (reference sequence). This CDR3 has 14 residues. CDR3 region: CASSLWTGGTEAFF. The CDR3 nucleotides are TGTGCCAGCAGTTTATGGACAGGGGGGACTGAAGCTTTCTTT.

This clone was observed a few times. The CDR3 bases are TGTGCCACCAGCAGAGAGGGGGCCTTACTTGAAGCTTTCTTT. Protein: CATSREGALLEAFF. This sequence joins TRBV15 and TRBJ1-1; the D gene is possibly TRBD1 (6 bases). This CDR3 contains 14 residues. V lost 0 bases to trimming and J lost 7 bases, with 12 bases between them. CDR1 is LNHNV and CDR2 is YYDKDF in the germline V gene (reference sequence).

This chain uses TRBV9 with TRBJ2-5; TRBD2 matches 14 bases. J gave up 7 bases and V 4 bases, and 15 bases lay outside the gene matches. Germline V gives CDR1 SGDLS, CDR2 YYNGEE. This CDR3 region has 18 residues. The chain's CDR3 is CASSSRTSGGSVVGTQYF. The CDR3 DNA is TGTGCCAGCAGCTCCAGGACTAGCGGGGGGTCGGTGGTGGGGACCCAGTACTTC.

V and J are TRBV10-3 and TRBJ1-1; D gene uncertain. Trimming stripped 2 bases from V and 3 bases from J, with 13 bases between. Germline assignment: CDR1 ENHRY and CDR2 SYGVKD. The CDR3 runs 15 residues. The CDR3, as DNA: TGTGCCATCAGTGAGCTACGACCTGGAGACACTGAAGCTTTCTTT. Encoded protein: CAISELRPGDTEAFF.

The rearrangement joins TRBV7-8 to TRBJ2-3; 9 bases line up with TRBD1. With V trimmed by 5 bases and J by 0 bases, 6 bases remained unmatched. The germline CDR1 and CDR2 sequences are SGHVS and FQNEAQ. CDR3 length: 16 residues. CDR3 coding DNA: TGTGCCAGCAGCGAAAGGACAGGGGAAAGCACAGATACGCAGTATTTT. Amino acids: CASSERTGESTDTQYF. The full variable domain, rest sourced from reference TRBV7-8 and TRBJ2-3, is GAGVSQSPRYKVAKRGQDVALRCDPISGHVSLFWYQQALGQGPEFLTYFQNEAQLDKSGLPSDRFFAERPEGSVSTLKIQRTQQEDSAVYLCASSERTGESTDTQYFGPGTRLTVL.

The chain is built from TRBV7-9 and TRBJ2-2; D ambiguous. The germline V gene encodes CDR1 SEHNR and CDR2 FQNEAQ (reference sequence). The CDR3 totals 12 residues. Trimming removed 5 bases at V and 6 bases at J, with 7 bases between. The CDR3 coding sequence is TGTGCCAGCAGCCTAACGTCCGGGGAGCTGTTTTTT. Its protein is CASSLTSGELFF.

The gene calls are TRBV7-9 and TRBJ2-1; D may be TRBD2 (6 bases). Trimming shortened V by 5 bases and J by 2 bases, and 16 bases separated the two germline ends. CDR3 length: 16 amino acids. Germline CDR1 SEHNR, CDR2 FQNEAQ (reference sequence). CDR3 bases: TGTGCCAGCAGCCTCAGCCTGGGGGAGGCCTACAATGAGCAGTTCTTC. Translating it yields CASSLSLGEAYNEQFF.

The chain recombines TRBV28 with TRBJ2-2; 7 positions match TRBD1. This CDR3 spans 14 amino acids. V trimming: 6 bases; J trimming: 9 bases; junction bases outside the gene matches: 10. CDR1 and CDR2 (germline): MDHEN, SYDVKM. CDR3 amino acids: CASRTTGRIRELFF. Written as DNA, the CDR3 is TGTGCCAGCAGAACGACAGGGCGTATTAGGGAGCTGTTTTTT.

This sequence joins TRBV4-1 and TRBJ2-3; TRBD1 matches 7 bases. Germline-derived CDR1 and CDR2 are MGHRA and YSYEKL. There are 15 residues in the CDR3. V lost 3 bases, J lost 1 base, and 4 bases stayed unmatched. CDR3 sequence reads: CASSQRQGGTDTQYF. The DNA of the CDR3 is TGCGCCAGCAGCCAGAGACAGGGAGGCACAGATACGCAGTATTTT.

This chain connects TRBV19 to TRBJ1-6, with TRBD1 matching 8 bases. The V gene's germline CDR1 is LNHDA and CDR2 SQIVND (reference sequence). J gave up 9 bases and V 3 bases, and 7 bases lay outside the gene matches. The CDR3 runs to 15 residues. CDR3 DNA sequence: TGTGCCAGTAGTATCTCCCAGGGGGCATCTTCACCCCTCCACTTT. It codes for CASSISQGASSPLHF. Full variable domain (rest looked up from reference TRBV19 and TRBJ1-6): DGGITQSPKYLFRKEGQNVTLSCEQNLNHDAMYWYRQDPGQGLRLIYYSQIVNDFQKGDIAEGYSVSREKKESFPLTVTSAQKNPTAFYLCASSISQGASSPLHFGNGTRLTVT.

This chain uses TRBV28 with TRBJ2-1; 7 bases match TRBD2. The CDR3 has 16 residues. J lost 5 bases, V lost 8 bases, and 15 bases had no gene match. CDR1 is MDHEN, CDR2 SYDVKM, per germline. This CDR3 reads CASGSTGTKNNNEQFF. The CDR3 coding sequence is TGTGCCAGCGGGAGCACCGGGACTAAAAACAACAATGAGCAGTTCTTC.

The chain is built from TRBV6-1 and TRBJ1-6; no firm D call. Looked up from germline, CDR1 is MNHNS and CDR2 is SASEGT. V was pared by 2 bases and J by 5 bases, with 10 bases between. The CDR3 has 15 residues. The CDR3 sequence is CASSEMAVDNSPLHF. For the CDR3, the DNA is TGTGCCAGCAGTGAAATGGCGGTTGATAATTCACCCCTCCACTTT.

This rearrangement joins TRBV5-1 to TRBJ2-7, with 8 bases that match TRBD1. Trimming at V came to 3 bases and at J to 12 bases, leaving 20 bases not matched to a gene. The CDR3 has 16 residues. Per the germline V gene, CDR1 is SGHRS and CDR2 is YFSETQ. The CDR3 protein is CASSWDRRARLNATYF. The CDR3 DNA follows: TGCGCCAGCAGCTGGGACAGGAGGGCTCGTTTAAATGCCACGTACTTC.

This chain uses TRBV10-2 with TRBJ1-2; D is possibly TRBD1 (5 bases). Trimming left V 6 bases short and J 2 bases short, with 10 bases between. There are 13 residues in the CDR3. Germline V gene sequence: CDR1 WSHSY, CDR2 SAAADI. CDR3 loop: CASSGGPNYGYTF. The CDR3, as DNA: TGCGCCAGCAGCGGGGGACCCAACTATGGCTACACCTTC.

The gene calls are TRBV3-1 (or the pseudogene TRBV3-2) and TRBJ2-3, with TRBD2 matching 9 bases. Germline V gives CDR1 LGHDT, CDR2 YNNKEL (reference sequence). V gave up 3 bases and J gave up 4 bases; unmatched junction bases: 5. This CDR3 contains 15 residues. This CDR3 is CASSQGGGAADTQYF. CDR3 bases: TGTGCCAGCAGCCAGGGCGGGGGGGCCGCAGATACGCAGTATTTT.

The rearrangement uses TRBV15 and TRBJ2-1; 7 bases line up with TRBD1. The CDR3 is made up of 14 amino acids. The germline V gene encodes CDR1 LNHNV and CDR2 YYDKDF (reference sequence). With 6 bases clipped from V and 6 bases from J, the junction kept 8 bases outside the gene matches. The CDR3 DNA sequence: TGTGCCACCAGGTTGGGCAGGGGGATCAATGAGCAGTTCTTC. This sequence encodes CATRLGRGINEQFF. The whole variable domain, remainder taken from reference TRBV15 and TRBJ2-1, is DAMVIQNPRYQVTQFGKPVTLSCSQTLNHNVMYWYQQKSSQAPKLLFHYYDKDFNNEADTPDNFQSRRPNTSFCFLDIRSPGLGDTAMYLCATRLGRGINEQFFGPGTRLTVL.

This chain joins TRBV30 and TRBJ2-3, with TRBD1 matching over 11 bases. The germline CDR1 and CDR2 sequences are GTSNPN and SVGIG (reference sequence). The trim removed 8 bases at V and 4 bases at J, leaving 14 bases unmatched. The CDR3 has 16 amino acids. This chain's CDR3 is CAGQNGDRGSADTQYF. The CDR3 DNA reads TGTGCCGGACAAAACGGGGACAGGGGGTCGGCAGATACGCAGTATTTT.